Given below is one TCR beta chain in context. Its antigen is undetermined. V gave up 4 bases and J gave up 0 bases, with 12 bases separating them. Germline CDR1 and CDR2: SGHRS and YFSETQ. This CDR3 has 15 residues. This sample is drawn from a study of T cell responses to AZD1222 COVID-19 vaccine. Study-wide findings and caveats: Vaccine-associated CD4 TCRs ranged over spike, dominating at 160-218 and 743-854. There were mostly white British donors and more females than males, and clonal diversity was possibly underestimated. In all cases, repertoires were sampled only after the peak T cell response.

The protocol was immunoSEQ multiplex PCR, while the TCRdb copy is restricted to in-frame clones and leaves out a portion. Of under 150,000 clones in the sample, 85% to 95% are singletons; the top ten hold under 3.5%. The receptor was isolated from an adult in good health. Sequencing used peripheral blood, obtained on day 0 of AZD1222 vaccination. V and J are TRBV5-1 and TRBJ2-3; no reliable D call. The CDR3 DNA reads as TGCGCCAGCAGCGGGAATATACCTAGCACAGATACGCAGTATTTT. It yields the protein CASSGNIPSTDTQYF.